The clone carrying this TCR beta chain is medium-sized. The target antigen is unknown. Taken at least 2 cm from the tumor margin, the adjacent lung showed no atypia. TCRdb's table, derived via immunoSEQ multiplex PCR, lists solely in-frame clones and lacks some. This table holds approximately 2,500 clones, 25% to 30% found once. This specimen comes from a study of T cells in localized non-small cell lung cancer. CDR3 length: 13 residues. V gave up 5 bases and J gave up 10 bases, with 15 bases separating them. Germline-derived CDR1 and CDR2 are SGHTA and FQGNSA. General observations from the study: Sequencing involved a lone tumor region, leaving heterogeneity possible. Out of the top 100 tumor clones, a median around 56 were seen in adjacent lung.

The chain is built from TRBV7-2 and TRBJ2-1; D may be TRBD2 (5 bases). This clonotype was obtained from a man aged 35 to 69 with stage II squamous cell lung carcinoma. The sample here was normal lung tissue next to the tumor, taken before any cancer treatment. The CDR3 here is CASSQADGKEQFF. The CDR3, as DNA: TGTGCCAGCAGCCAAGCGGACGGTAAGGAGCAGTTCTTC.